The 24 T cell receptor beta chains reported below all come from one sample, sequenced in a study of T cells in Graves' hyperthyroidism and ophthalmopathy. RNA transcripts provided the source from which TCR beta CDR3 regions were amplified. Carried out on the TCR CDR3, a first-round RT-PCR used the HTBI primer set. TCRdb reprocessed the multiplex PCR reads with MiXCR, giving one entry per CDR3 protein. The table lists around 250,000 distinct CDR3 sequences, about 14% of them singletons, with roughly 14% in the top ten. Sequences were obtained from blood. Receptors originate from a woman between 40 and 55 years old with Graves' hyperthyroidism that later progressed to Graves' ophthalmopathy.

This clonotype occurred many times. For the CDR3, the DNA is TGCAGTGCTAGATTGCGGCACAATGAGCAGTTCTTC. Its translation: CSARLRHNEQFF. The chain couples TRBV20-1 to TRBJ2-1; D is unclear. CDR1 and CDR2 (germline): DFQATT, SNEGSKA (reference sequence). This CDR3 spans 12 amino acids. Trimming removed 2 bases from V and 5 bases from J, with 7 bases in between.

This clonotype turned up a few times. The DNA for the CDR3 is TGTGCCTGGAGTGATTTGACTAGCGGACCCTACGAGCAGTACTTC. It codes for CAWSDLTSGPYEQYF. The chain links TRBV30 to TRBJ2-7; TRBD2 agrees at 9 bases. Germline V gives CDR1 GTSNPN, CDR2 SVGIG (reference sequence). This CDR3 is 15 amino acids long. With 1 base clipped from V and 2 bases from J, the junction kept 6 bases outside the gene matches.

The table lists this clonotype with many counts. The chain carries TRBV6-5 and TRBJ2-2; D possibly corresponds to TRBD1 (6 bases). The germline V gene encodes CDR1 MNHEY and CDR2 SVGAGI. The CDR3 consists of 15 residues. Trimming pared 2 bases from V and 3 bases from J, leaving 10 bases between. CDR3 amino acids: CASSYGGAYTGELFF. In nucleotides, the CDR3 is TGTGCCAGCAGTTACGGGGGCGCGTACACCGGGGAGCTGTTTTTT.

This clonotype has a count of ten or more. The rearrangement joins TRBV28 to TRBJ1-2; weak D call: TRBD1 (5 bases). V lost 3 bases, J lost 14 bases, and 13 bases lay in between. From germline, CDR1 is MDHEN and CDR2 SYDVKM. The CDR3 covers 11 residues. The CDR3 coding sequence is TGTGCCAGCAGTTTGGGGGGACGGAGGACCTTC. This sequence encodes CASSLGGRRTF.

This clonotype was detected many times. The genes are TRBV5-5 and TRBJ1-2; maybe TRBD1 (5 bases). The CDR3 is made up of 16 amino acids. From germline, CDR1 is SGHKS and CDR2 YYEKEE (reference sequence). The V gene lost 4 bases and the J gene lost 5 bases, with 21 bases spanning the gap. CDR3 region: CASSATGTVYAYGYTF. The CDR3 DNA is TGTGCCAGCAGCGCGACCGGGACGGTGTATGCATATGGCTACACCTTC.

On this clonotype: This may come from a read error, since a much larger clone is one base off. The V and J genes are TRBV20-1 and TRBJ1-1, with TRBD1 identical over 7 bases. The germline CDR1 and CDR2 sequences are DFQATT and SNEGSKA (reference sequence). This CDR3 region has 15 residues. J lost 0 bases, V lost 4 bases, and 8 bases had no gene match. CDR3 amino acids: CSATGDRAMNTEAFF. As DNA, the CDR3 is TGCAGTGCTACAGGAGACAGGGCCATGAACACTGAAGCTTTCTTT.

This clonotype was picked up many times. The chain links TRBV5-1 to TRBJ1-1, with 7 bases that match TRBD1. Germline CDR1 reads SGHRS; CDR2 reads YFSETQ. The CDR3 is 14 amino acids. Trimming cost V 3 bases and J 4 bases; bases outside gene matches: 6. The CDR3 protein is CASSSTPGGTEAFF. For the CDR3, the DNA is TGCGCCAGCAGCTCGACCCCAGGGGGCACTGAAGCTTTCTTT.

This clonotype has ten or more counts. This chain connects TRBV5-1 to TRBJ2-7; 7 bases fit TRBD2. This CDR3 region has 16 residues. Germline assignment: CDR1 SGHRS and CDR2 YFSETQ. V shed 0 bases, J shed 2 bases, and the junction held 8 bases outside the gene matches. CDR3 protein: CASSLDQLALTYEQYF. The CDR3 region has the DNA TGCGCCAGCAGCTTGGACCAACTAGCGTTAACCTACGAGCAGTACTTC.

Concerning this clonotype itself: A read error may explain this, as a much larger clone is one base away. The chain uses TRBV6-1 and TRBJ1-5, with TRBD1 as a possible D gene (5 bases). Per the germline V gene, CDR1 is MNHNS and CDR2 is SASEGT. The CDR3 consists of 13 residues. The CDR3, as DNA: TGTGCCAGCGCTATTAGGGGCAATCAGCCCGAGCATTTT. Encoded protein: CASAIRGNQPEHF.

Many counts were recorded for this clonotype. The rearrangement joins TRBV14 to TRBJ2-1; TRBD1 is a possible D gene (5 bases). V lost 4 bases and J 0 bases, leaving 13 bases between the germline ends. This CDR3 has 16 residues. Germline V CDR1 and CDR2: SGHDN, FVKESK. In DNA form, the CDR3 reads TGTGCCAGCAGCCGGGGCGTTCCGAGCTCCTACAATGAGCAGTTCTTC. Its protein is CASSRGVPSSYNEQFF.

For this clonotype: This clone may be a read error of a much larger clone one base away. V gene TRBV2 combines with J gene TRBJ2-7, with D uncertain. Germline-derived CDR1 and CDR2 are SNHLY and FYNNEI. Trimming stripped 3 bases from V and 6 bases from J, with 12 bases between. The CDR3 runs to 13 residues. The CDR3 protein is CASSDHDWGEQYF. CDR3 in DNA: TGTGCCAGCAGTGACCATGACTGGGGCGAGCAGTACTTC.

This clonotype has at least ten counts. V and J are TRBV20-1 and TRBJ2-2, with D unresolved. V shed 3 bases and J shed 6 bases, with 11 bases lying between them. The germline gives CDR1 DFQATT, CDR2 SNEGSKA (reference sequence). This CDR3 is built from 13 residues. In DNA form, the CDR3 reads TGCAGTGCTAGTACGGTGCTGCCCGGGGAGCTGTTTTTT. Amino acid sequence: CSASTVLPGELFF.

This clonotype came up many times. The CDR3 region is CASSRLGQENIQYF. In nucleotides, the CDR3 is TGTGCCAGCAGCCGCCTGGGACAGGAAAACATTCAGTACTTC. The V and J genes are TRBV7-9 and TRBJ2-4; 8 bases agree with TRBD1. The CDR3 consists of 14 residues. The J segment lost 5 bases and the V segment lost 5 bases, leaving 5 bases of the junction unmatched. The germline gives CDR1 SEHNR, CDR2 FQNEAQ (reference sequence).

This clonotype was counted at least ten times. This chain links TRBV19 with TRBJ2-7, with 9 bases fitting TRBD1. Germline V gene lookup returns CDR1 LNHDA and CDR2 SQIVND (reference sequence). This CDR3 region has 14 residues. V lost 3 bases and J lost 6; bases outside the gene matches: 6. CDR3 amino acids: CASSMLTGGGEQYF. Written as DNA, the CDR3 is TGTGCCAGTAGTATGTTGACAGGGGGAGGCGAGCAGTACTTC.

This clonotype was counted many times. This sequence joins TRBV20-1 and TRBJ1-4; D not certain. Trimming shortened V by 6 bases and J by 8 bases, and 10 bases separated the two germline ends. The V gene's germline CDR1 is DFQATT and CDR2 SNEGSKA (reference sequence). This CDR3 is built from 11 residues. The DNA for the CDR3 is TGCAGTGCCGCGGAGGAGGAAAAACTGTTTTTT. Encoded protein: CSAAEEEKLFF.

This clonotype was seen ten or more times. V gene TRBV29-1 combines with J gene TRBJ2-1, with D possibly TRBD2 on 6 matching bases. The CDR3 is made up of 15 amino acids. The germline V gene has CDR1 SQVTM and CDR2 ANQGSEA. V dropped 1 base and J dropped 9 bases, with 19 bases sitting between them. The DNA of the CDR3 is TGCAGCGTTGAAGGGGCCGGGAGCGGGTCGGGTGAGCAGTTCTTC. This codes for CSVEGAGSGSGEQFF.

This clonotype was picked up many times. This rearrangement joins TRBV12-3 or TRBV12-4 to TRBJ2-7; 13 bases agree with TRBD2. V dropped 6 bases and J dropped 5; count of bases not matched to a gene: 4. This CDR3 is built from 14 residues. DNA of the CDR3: TGTGCCAGCAGACCGGGACTAGCGGGACACGAGCAGTACTTC. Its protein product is CASRPGLAGHEQYF.

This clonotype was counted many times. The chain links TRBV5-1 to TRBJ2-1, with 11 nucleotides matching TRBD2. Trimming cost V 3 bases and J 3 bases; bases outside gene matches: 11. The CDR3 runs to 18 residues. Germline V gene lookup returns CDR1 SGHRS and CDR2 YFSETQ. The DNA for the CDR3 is TGCGCCAGCAGCTGGCCTGTTGGGACTAGCGGCGACTACAATGAGCAGTTCTTC. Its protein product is CASSWPVGTSGDYNEQFF.

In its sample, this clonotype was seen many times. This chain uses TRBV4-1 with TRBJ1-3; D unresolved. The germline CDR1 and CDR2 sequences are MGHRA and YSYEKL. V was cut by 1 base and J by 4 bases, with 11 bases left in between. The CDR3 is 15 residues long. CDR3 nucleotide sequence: TGCGCCAGCAGCCAAGTGAGGACCCCCGGAAACACCATATATTTT. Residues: CASSQVRTPGNTIYF.

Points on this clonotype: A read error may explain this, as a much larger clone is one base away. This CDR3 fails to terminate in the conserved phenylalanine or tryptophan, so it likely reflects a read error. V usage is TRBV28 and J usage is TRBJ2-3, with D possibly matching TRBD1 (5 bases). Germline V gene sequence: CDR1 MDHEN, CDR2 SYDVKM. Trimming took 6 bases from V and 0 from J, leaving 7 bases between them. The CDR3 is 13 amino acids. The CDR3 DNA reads TGTGCCAGCAGGAAGGGGAGCACAGATACGCAGTATTCT. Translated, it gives CASRKGSTDTQYS.

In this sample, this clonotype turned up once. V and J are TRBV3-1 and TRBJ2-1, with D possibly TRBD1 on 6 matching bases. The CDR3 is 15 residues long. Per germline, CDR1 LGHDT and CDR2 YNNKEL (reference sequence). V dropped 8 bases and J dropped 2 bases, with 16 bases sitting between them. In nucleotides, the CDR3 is TGTGCCAGCGGTCCAGGGGCCTTAACCTACAATGAGCAGTTCTTC. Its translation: CASGPGALTYNEQFF.

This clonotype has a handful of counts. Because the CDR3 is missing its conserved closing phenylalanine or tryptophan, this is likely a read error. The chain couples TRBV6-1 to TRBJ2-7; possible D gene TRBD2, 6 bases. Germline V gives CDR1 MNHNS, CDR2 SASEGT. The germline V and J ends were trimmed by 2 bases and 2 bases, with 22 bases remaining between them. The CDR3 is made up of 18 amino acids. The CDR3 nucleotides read TGTGCCAGCAGTGAATGGTTTCTGTCCGGCGGGATCCCCTACGAGCAGTACCTC. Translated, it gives CASSEWFLSGGIPYEQYL.

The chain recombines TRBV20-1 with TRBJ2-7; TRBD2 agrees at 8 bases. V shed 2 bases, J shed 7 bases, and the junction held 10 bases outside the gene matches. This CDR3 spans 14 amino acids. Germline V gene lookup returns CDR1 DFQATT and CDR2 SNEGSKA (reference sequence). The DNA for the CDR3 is TGCAGTGCTAGACTAGCGGGTCCGTCCTGGGAGCAGTACTTC. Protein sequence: CSARLAGPSWEQYF.

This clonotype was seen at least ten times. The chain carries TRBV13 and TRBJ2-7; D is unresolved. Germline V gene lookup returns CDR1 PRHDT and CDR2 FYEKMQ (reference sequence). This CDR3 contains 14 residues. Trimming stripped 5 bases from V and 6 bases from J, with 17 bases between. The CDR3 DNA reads TGTGCCAGCAGCAAGTTCGGGCGCTACGGCGAGCAGTACTTC. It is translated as CASSKFGRYGEQYF.